What follows are 32 T cell receptor beta chains derived from one specimen sequenced in a study of metastatic and nonmetastatic thyroid tumors. No patient received treatment before thyroid surgery. TCRdb used MiXCR to call clones anew from the PCR reads. The table has some 30,000 clones, more than 10% seen once. The sample comprised blood. Source of these receptors: a female donor with papillary thyroid cancer or a benign thyroid nodule (not recorded which). Some clones in this sample may be carry-over from other donors' samples.

A few counts support this clone. This chain uses TRBV27 with TRBJ1-2; D remains ambiguous. Germline CDR1 reads MNHEY; CDR2 reads SMNVEV (reference sequence). The V end lost 6 bases, the J end lost 3 bases, and 11 bases lay between the germline ends. The CDR3 runs to 13 residues. The chain's CDR3 is CASRGWPHYGYTF. DNA for the CDR3: TGTGCCAGCAGGGGGTGGCCTCACTATGGCTACACCTTC.

This clone appeared many times. J is TRBJ2-1 and V is TRBV4-1; the match to TRBD2 covers 8 bases. Germline CDR1 MGHRA, CDR2 YSYEKL. The CDR3 has 16 amino acids. J gave up 1 base and V 4 bases, and 6 bases lay outside the gene matches. CDR3 residues: CASSPISGGSYNEQFF. CDR3 coding DNA: TGCGCCAGCAGCCCCATAAGCGGGGGATCCTACAATGAGCAGTTCTTC.

This clone was seen at least ten times. V and J are TRBV30 and TRBJ1-6; 10 bases are shared with TRBD1. After removal of 5 bases from V and 7 bases from J, the junction contained 2 bases not matched to a gene. This CDR3 comprises 13 residues. In germline, CDR1 is GTSNPN, CDR2 SVGIG (reference sequence). CDR3: CAWGGQGNSPLHF. The CDR3 nucleotides read TGTGCCTGGGGGGGACAGGGGAATTCACCCCTCCACTTT.

Notes on this clone: Sequence at one end of the junction differs from germline and may be a read error. This rearrangement joins TRBV6-1 to TRBJ1-2; weak D call: TRBD1 (5 bases). CDR1 is MNHNS and CDR2 is SASEGT in the germline V gene. CDR3 length: 15 residues. CDR3 sequence (DNA): TGTGCCAACAGTGGTCCACAGGAAGGGTGGGAGGGCTACACCTTC. Translation: CANSGPQEGWEGYTF.

By sample share, this clone is medium-sized. The chain recombines TRBV2 with TRBJ2-7; D gene uncertain. CDR1 and CDR2 (germline): SNHLY, FYNNEI. V lost 4 bases and J lost 3, with 4 bases in between. The CDR3 contains 11 residues. The CDR3 DNA is TGTGCCAGCAGTGGGGTCTACGAGCAGTACTTC. Residues: CASSGVYEQYF. Filled out from reference TRBV2 and TRBJ2-7, the complete variable domain reads EPEVTQTPSHQVTQMGQEVILRCVPISNHLYFYWYRQILGQKVEFLVSFYNNEISEKSEIFDDQFSVERPDGSNFTLKIRSTKLEDSAMYFCASSGVYEQYFGPGTRLTVT.

The table lists this clone with many counts. The chain couples TRBV28 to TRBJ2-1; perhaps TRBD2 as D (6 bases). The germline CDR1 and CDR2 sequences are MDHEN and SYDVKM. The CDR3 has 16 amino acids. V gave up 2 bases and J gave up 0 bases, with 11 bases separating them. CDR3 coding DNA: TGTGCCAGCAGTTTAACGTCCGGGAGCTCCTACAATGAGCAGTTCTTC. Amino acids: CASSLTSGSSYNEQFF.

This clone came up many times. The chain is built from TRBV6-6 and TRBJ2-7; D ambiguous. Germline CDR1 and CDR2: MNHNY and SVGAGI (reference sequence). Trimming pared 2 bases from V and 2 bases from J, leaving 13 bases between. This CDR3 is 15 amino acids long. The DNA of the CDR3 is TGTGCCAGCAGTTACCCCCAGGCCGGCGCCTACGAGCAGTACTTC. Translation gives CASSYPQAGAYEQYF.

The chain combines TRBV27 with TRBJ2-5, with D unresolved. The CDR3 spans 13 residues. In germline, CDR1 is MNHEY, CDR2 SMNVEV (reference sequence). Deletions cut 1 base from V and 4 bases from J, with 7 bases between. DNA of the CDR3: TGTGCCAGCAGTTTATTTCTAGGAGAGACCCAGTACTTC. Translated: CASSLFLGETQYF.

This clone was found many times. The V gene is TRBV4-3, the J gene TRBJ1-2; TRBD1 matches at 7 bases. This CDR3 is 16 amino acids long. The ends lost 3 bases at V and 5 bases at J; junction bases unmatched: 12. Germline CDR1 LGHNA, CDR2 YSLEER. CDR3 nucleotide sequence: TGCGCCAGCAGCCAGCAAACAGGGGACTCTAGTTATGGCTACACCTTC. This encodes CASSQQTGDSSYGYTF.

This sequence joins TRBV6-1 and TRBJ2-3, with TRBD2 matching 8 bases. Per the germline V gene, CDR1 is MNHNS and CDR2 is SASEGT. CDR3 length equals 15 residues. The CDR3 region is CESSVSGTSTDTQYF. In nucleotides, the CDR3 is TGTGAAAGCAGTGTTAGCGGGACTAGCACAGATACGCAGTATTTT.

There are many counts of this clone. The rearrangement links TRBV6-1 to TRBJ2-7; 7 nucleotides match TRBD1. Unmatched junction bases numbered 3, after V lost 5 bases and J lost 5 bases. Germline CDR1 MNHNS, CDR2 SASEGT. The CDR3 extends over 12 amino acids. In nucleotides, the CDR3 is TGTGCCAGCAGTCTGACAGGGAACGAGCAGTACTTC. The encoded protein is CASSLTGNEQYF.

The chain is built from TRBV6-1 and TRBJ2-6; D is unresolved. Germline CDR1 is MNHNS and CDR2 is SASEGT. This CDR3 has 15 amino acids. The V gene lost 6 bases and the J gene lost 4 bases, with 13 bases spanning the gap. The CDR3 reads CASRTVGTGANVLTF. The CDR3 region has the DNA TGTGCCAGCAGAACGGTGGGAACCGGGGCCAACGTCCTGACTTTC.

The table lists this clone with many counts. J is TRBJ2-7 and V is TRBV27; 14 positions agree with TRBD2. Germline CDR1 and CDR2: MNHEY and SMNVEV (reference sequence). This CDR3 contains 15 residues. Trimming took 8 bases from V and 0 from J; bases not matched to a gene: 3. CDR3 sequence reads: CASGGTSGGSYEQYF. The CDR3 nucleotides read TGTGCCAGCGGGGGGACTAGCGGGGGCTCCTACGAGCAGTACTTC.

This clone was seen at least ten times. The chain combines TRBV19 with TRBJ2-6; D uncertain. The length of the CDR3 is 16 residues. Germline CDR1 reads LNHDA; CDR2 reads SQIVND (reference sequence). V was shortened by 5 bases and J by 4 bases, with 15 bases between the two germline ends. The DNA of the CDR3 is TGTGCCAGTAGTCTGTATCGGTCGGCGGGGGCCAACGTCCTGACTTTC. Protein product: CASSLYRSAGANVLTF.

This clone appeared many times. This chain joins TRBV19 and TRBJ2-3, with no clear D. The CDR3 spans 13 residues. V lost 3 bases, J lost 2 bases, and 6 bases lay in between. CDR1 and CDR2 (germline): LNHDA, SQIVND (reference sequence). The CDR3 nucleotides are TGTGCCAGTAGTATTGGGGACACAGATACGCAGTATTTT. As protein: CASSIGDTDTQYF.

A note on this clone: Given a much more abundant clone one base away, this may be a read error. This sample also contains other DNA sequences that code for the same CDR3. The J gene is TRBJ1-1, the V gene TRBV5-4; tentative D call: TRBD1 (5 bases). CDR1 and CDR2 (germline): SGHNT, YYREEE (reference sequence). The CDR3 has 13 amino acids. The CDR3 is CASSLVEGTEAFF. The CDR3 bases are TGTGCTAGCAGCTTGGTGGAGGGGACTGAAGCTTTCTTT. Full variable domain (remainder filled in from reference TRBV5-4 and TRBJ1-1): ETGVTQSPTHLIKTRGQQVTLRCSSQSGHNTVSWYQQALGQGPQFIFQYYREEENGRGNFPPRFSGLQFPNYSSELNVNALELDDSALYLCASSLVEGTEAFFGQGTRLTVV.

With respect to this clone: Lacking the conserved final phenylalanine or tryptophan, this CDR3 likely reflects a read error. The CDR3 loop is CSASVTGSCTVAFL. The CDR3 DNA is TGCAGTGCTAGCGTGACAGGGAGCTGCACTGTAGCTTTCTTA. The gene calls are TRBV20-1 and TRBJ1-1, with 7 bases that match TRBD1. Germline-derived CDR1 and CDR2 are DFQATT and SNEGSKA (reference sequence). The CDR3 consists of 14 residues.

This clone was seen repeatedly, ten times or more. J is TRBJ2-1 and V is TRBV19; TRBD2 agrees at 12 bases. CDR1 is LNHDA, CDR2 SQIVND, per germline (reference sequence). CDR3 length: 16 residues. With 6 bases clipped from V and 2 bases from J, the junction kept 5 bases outside the gene matches. The DNA for the CDR3 is TGTGCCAGTAGCCCGACTAGCGGGAGCGCCTACAATGAGCAGTTCTTC. Residues: CASSPTSGSAYNEQFF.

This clone is classed as medium-sized. This chain joins TRBV19 and TRBJ1-2, with 7 bases lining up with TRBD1. The CDR3 is made up of 14 amino acids. CDR1 is LNHDA and CDR2 is SQIVND in the germline V gene (reference sequence). Trimming took 5 bases from V and 7 from J; bases not matched to a gene: 10. The CDR3 coding sequence is TGTGCCAGTAGTTCCGTTGGACAGGAGAGTGGCTACACCTTC. Amino acid sequence: CASSSVGQESGYTF.

This clone has ten or more counts. The J gene is TRBJ1-1, the V gene TRBV28, with D possibly TRBD1 on 5 matching bases. Trimming left V 1 base short and J 0 bases short, with 12 bases between. This CDR3 region has 16 residues. From germline, CDR1 is MDHEN and CDR2 SYDVKM. The DNA of the CDR3 is TGTGCCAGCAGTTTATCACCAGGGTCGATGAACACTGAAGCTTTCTTT. Translated: CASSLSPGSMNTEAFF.

This clone was seen repeatedly, ten times or more. V and J are TRBV28 and TRBJ2-7, with 16 bases lining up with TRBD2. The CDR3 is 16 amino acids. Germline trimming cut 8 bases from V and 9 bases from J; bases unmatched to any gene: 13. Germline values: CDR1 MDHEN, CDR2 SYDVKM. The CDR3 nucleotides are TGTGCCAGCCAGAAACCAGGGACTAGCGGGAGGGGGCGGCAGTACTTC. Translation gives CASQKPGTSGRGRQYF.

This clone is labeled medium-sized (0.01 to 0.1%). The chain recombines TRBV28 with TRBJ2-2, with TRBD2 matching over 9 bases. V lost 10 bases to trimming and J lost 0 bases; unmatched junction nucleotides: 9. Germline V lookup: CDR1 MDHEN, CDR2 SYDVKM. This CDR3 contains 16 residues. DNA for the CDR3: TGTGCCACCCAGGCGGGAGGGGGGTCGAACACCGGGGAGCTGTTTTTT. Its translation is CATQAGGGSNTGELFF.

The chain carries TRBV20-1 and TRBJ2-7, with 9 bases matching TRBD2. This CDR3 spans 16 amino acids. The ends lost 1 base at V and 0 bases at J; junction bases unmatched: 7. CDR1 and CDR2 (germline): DFQATT, SNEGSKA (reference sequence). CDR3 protein: CSARGRLAGFSYEQYF. CDR3 DNA sequence: TGCAGTGCTAGAGGTAGGCTAGCGGGATTCTCCTACGAGCAGTACTTC.

The V gene is TRBV19, the J gene TRBJ1-6; 7 bases match TRBD1. In germline, CDR1 is LNHDA, CDR2 SQIVND (reference sequence). V dropped 6 bases and J dropped 10; count of bases not matched to a gene: 18. The CDR3 contains 17 residues. CDR3 bases: TGTGCCAGTAGCCCCACAGGGGTTTCCCGCTTCGGGTCACCCCTCCACTTT. Translating gives CASSPTGVSRFGSPLHF.

This clone was seen ten or more times. The V gene is TRBV5-1, the J gene TRBJ1-2, with 8 positions matching TRBD1. CDR3 length: 14 residues. In germline, CDR1 is SGHRS, CDR2 YFSETQ. V gave up 5 bases and J gave up 4 bases; unmatched junction bases: 7. As DNA, the CDR3 is TGCGCCAGCAGAGTTGACAGGGGCCCCTATGGCTACACCTTC. Translating gives CASRVDRGPYGYTF.

The chain employs TRBV6-1 and TRBJ2-3; possibly TRBD1 or TRBD2 for D (5 bases each). Germline values: CDR1 MNHNS, CDR2 SASEGT. V gave up 3 bases and J gave up 2 bases, with 9 bases separating them. This CDR3 is 14 amino acids long. DNA for the CDR3: TGTGCCAGCAGTGACCGGGACCTCACAGATACGCAGTATTTT. Protein sequence: CASSDRDLTDTQYF.

This clone has a count of ten or more. V is TRBV12-3 or TRBV12-4 and J is TRBJ2-7, with 7 bases identical to TRBD2. Trimming at V came to 0 bases and at J to 0 bases, leaving 5 bases not matched to a gene. The CDR3 length is 16 residues. This chain's CDR3 is CASSLAGRDLSYEQYF. The CDR3, as DNA: TGTGCCAGCAGTTTAGCGGGGAGGGATCTCTCCTACGAGCAGTACTTC.

The count of this clone is one. The J gene is TRBJ2-5, the V gene TRBV6-5; 12 bases match TRBD2. The CDR3 length is 16 residues. Trimming took 7 bases from V and 5 from J; bases not matched to a gene: 11. CDR1 is MNHEY and CDR2 is SVGAGI in the germline V gene. CDR3: CASITLAGGRQETQYF. CDR3 DNA sequence: TGTGCCAGCATAACTCTAGCGGGGGGGAGGCAGGAGACCCAGTACTTC.

The CDR3 DNA reads as TGCGCCAGCAGCCCCTTAACAGGGACCTACGAGCAGTACTTC. This encodes CASSPLTGTYEQYF. The chain joins TRBV5-1 to TRBJ2-7; a possible D gene is TRBD1 (6 bases). Trimming stripped 4 bases from V and 2 bases from J, with 13 bases between. The CDR3 loop spans 14 amino acids. Germline CDR1 SGHRS, CDR2 YFSETQ.

Judged by abundance, this clone is medium-sized. The rearrangement joins TRBV12-3 or TRBV12-4 to TRBJ1-2; D uncertain. V lost 6 bases, J lost 7 bases, and 12 bases lay in between. The CDR3 has 12 amino acids. The CDR3 bases are TGTGCCAGCAGCCGGGCTCCAAGTGGCTACACCTTC. It specifies CASSRAPSGYTF.

Details on this clone: In this CDR3 the conserved last residue, phenylalanine or tryptophan, is missing, so a read error is likely. It is unclear where the CDR3 begins or ends on the DNA, so no DNA is shown, and the CDR3 is as TCRdb lists it. This chain links TRBV11-2 with TRBJ2-6; TRBD1 is taken as the D call from the table, unchecked against the DNA. The CDR3 contains 9 residues when both ends are counted. Germline V CDR1 and CDR2: SGHAT, FQNNGV. CDR3: CASSPQGGQ.

In its sample, this clone ranks as medium-sized. J is TRBJ1-3 and V is TRBV6-1; D remains ambiguous. Germline V gives CDR1 MNHNS, CDR2 SASEGT. This CDR3 is built from 16 residues. Trimming stripped 1 base from V and 3 bases from J, with 13 bases between. CDR3 bases: TGTGCCAGCAGTGAAGTTTGGCAGTCGGGTGGAAACACCATATATTTT. It encodes CASSEVWQSGGNTIYF.